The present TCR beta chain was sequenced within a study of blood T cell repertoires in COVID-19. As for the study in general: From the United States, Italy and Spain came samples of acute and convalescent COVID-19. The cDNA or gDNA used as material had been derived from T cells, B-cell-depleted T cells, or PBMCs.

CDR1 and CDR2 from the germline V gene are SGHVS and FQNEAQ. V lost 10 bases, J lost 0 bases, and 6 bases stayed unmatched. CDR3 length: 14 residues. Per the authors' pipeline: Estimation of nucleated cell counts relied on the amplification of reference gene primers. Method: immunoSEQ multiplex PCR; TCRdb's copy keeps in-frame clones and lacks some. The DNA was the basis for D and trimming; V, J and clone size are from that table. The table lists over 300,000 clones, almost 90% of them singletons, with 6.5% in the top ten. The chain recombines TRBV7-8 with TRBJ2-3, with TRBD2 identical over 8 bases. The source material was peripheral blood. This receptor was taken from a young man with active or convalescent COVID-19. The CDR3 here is CATGASGSTDTQYF. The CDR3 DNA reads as TGTGCCACGGGGGCTAGCGGGAGCACAGATACGCAGTATTTT.